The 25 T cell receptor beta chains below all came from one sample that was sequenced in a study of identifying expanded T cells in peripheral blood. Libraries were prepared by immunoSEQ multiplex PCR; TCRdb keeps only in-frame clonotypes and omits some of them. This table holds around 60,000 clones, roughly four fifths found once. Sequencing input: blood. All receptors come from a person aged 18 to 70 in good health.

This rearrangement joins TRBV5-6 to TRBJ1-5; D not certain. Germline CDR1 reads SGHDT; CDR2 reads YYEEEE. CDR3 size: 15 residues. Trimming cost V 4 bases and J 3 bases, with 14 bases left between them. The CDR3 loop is CASSGRTETNQPQHF. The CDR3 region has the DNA TGTGCCAGCAGCGGCCGTACAGAGACCAATCAGCCCCAGCATTTT.

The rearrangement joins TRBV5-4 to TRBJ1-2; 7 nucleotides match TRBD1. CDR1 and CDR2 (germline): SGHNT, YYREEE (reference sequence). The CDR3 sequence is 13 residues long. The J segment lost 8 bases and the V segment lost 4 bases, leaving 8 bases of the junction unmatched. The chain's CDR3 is CASSRETGFGYTF. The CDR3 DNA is TGTGCCAGCAGCAGAGAGACAGGGTTCGGCTACACCTTC.

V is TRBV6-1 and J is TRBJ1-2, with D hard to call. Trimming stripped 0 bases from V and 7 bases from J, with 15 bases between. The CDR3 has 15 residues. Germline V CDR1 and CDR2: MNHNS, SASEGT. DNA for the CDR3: TGTGCCAGCAGTGAAGCTTTCTTCGTTTCGGTTGGCTACACCTTC. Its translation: CASSEAFFVSVGYTF.

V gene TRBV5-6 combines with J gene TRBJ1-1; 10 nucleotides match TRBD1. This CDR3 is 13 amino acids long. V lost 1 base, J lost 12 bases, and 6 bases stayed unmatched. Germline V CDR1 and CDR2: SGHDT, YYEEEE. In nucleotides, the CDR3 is TGTGCCAGCAGCTTGTTTACGGGACAGGGGACTTTCTTT. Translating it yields CASSLFTGQGTFF.

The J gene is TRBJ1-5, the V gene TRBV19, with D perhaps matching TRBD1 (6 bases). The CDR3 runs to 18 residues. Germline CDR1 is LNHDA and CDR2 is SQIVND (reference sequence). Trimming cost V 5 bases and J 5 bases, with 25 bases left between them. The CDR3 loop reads CASSGRDTLYSGDQPQHF. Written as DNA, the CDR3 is TGTGCCAGTAGTGGCCGGGACACACTCTATTCAGGGGATCAGCCCCAGCATTTT.

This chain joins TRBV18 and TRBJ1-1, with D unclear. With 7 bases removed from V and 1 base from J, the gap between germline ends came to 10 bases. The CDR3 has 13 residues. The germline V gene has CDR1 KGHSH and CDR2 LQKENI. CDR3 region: CASFRTQNTEAFF. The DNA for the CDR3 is TGTGCCAGCTTCAGGACTCAGAACACTGAAGCTTTCTTT.

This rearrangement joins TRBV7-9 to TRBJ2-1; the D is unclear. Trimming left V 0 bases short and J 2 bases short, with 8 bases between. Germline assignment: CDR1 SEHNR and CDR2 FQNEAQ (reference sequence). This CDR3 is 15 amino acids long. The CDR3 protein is CASSLAPVAYNEQFF. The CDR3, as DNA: TGTGCCAGCAGCTTAGCGCCAGTTGCCTACAATGAGCAGTTCTTC.

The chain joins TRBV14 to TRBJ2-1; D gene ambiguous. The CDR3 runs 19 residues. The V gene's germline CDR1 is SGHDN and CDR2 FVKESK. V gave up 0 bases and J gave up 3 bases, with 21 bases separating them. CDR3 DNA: TGTGCCAGCAGCCAAGATCTTCGTTTGGGCGGCACATTCTACAATGAGCAGTTCTTC. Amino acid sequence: CASSQDLRLGGTFYNEQFF.

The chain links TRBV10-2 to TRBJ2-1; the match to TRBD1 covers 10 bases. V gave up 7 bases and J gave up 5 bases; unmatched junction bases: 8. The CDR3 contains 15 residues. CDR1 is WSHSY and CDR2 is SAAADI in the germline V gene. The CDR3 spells CASTGGTGVDNEQFF. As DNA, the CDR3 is TGCGCCAGCACCGGGGGGACAGGGGTGGACAATGAGCAGTTCTTC.

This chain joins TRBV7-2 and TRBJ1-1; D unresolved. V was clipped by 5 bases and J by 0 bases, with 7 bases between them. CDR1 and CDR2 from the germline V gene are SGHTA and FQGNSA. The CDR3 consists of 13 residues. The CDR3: CASSRRMNTEAFF. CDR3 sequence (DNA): TGTGCCAGCAGCCGTAGAATGAACACTGAAGCTTTCTTT. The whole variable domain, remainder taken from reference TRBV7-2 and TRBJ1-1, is GAGVSQSPSNKVTEKGKDVELRCDPISGHTALYWYRQSLGQGLEFLIYFQGNSAPDKSGLPSDRFSAERTGGSVSTLTIQRTQQEDSAVYLCASSRRMNTEAFFGQGTRLTVV.

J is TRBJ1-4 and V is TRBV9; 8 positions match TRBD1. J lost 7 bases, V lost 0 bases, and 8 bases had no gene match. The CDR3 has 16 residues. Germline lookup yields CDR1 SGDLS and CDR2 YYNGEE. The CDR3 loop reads CASSVGQGAGSEKLFF. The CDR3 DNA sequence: TGTGCCAGCAGCGTAGGCCAGGGGGCTGGTAGTGAAAAACTGTTTTTT.

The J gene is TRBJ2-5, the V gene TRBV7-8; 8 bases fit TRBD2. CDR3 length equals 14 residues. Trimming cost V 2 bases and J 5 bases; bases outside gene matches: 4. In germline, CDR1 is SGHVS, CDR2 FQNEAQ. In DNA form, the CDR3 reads TGTGCCAGCAGCTTAAGCAGCGGGGGTGAGACCCAGTACTTC. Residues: CASSLSSGGETQYF.

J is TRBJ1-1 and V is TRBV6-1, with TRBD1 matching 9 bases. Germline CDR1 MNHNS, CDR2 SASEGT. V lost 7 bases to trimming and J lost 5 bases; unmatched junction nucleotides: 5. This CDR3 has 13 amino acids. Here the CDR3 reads CASTQGARTEAFF. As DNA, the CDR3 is TGTGCCAGCACACAGGGGGCTCGGACTGAAGCTTTCTTT.

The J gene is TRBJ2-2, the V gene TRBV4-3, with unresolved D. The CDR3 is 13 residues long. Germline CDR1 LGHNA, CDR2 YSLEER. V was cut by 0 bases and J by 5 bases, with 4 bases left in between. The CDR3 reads CASSQDPTGELFF. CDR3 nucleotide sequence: TGCGCCAGCAGCCAAGATCCGACCGGGGAGCTGTTTTTT.

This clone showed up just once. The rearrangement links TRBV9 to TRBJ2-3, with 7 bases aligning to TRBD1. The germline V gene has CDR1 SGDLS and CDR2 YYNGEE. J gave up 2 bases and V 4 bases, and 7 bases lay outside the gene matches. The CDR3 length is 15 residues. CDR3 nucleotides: TGTGCCAGCAGCTTCCGGGACAGCAACACAGATACGCAGTATTTT. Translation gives CASSFRDSNTDTQYF.

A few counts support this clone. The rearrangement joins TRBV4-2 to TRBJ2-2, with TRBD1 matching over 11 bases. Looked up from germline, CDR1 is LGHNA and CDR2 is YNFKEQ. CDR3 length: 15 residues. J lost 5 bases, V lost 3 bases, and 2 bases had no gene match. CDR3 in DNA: TGTGCCAGCAGCCAGAGGGACAGGGGGACCGGGGAGCTGTTTTTT. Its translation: CASSQRDRGTGELFF.

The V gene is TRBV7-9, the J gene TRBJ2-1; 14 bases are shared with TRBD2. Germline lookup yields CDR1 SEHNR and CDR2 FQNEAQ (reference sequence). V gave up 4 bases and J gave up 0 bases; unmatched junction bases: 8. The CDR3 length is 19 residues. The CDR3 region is CASSSGTSGGSSSYNEQFF. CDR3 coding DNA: TGTGCCAGCAGCTCCGGGACTAGCGGGGGCTCCAGCTCCTACAATGAGCAGTTCTTC.

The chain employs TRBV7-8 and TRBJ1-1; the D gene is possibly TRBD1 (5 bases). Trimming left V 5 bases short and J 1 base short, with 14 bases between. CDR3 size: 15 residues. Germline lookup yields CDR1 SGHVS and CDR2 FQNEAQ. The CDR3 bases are TGTGCCAGCAGCCCTCCGACAGCCAGGAACACTGAAGCTTTCTTT. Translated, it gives CASSPPTARNTEAFF. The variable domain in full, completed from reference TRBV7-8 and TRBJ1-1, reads GAGVSQSPRYKVAKRGQDVALRCDPISGHVSLFWYQQALGQGPEFLTYFQNEAQLDKSGLPSDRFFAERPEGSVSTLKIQRTQQEDSAVYLCASSPPTARNTEAFFGQGTRLTVV.

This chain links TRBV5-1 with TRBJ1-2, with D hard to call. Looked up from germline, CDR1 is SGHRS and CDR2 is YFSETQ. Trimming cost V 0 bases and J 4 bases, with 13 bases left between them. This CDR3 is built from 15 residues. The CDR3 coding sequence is TGCGCCAGCAGCTTGGAATCCGACTCCTTCTATGGCTACACCTTC. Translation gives CASSLESDSFYGYTF.

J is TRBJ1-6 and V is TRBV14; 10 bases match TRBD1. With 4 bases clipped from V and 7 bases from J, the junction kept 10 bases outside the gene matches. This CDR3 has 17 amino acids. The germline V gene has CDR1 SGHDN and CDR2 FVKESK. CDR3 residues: CASSLILPGQGNSPLHF. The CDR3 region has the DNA TGTGCCAGCAGCCTAATACTCCCGGGACAGGGGAATTCACCCCTCCACTTT.

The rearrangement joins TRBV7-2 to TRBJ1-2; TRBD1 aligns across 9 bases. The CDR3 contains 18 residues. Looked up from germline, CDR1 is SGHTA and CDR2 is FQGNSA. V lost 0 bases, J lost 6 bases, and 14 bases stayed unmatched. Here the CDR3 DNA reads TGTGCCAGCAGCTTAGCGCTAACCTCCGGGACAGGGTCAGATGGCTACACCTTC. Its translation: CASSLALTSGTGSDGYTF.

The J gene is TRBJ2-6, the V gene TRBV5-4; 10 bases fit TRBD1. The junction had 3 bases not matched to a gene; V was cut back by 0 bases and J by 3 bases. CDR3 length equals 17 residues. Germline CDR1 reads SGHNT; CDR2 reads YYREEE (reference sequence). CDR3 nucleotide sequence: TGTGCCAGCAGCTTGGAGGGACAGGGGATTGGGGCCAACGTCCTGACTTTC. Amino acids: CASSLEGQGIGANVLTF.

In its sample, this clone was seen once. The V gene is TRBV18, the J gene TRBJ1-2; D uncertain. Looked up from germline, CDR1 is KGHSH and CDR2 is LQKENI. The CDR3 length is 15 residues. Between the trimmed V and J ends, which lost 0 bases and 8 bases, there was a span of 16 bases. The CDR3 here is CASSPPVGSLDGYTF. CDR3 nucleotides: TGTGCCAGCTCACCACCGGTTGGGAGCCTGGACGGCTACACCTTC.

The CDR3 DNA reads as TGTGCCAGCAGTCCCTTCGGGCCCCTACGGGAGACCCAGTACTTC. This encodes CASSPFGPLRETQYF. The chain joins TRBV28 to TRBJ2-5, with unresolved D. The V end was cut by 5 bases, the J end by 5 bases, with 18 bases between. CDR1 MDHEN and CDR2 SYDVKM come from the germline V gene. The CDR3 runs 15 residues.

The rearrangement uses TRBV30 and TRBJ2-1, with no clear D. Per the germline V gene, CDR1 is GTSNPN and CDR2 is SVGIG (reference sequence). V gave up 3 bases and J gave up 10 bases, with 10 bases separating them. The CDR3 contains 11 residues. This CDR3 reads CAWRERWEQFF. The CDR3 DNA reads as TGTGCCTGGAGAGAGCGTTGGGAGCAGTTCTTC.